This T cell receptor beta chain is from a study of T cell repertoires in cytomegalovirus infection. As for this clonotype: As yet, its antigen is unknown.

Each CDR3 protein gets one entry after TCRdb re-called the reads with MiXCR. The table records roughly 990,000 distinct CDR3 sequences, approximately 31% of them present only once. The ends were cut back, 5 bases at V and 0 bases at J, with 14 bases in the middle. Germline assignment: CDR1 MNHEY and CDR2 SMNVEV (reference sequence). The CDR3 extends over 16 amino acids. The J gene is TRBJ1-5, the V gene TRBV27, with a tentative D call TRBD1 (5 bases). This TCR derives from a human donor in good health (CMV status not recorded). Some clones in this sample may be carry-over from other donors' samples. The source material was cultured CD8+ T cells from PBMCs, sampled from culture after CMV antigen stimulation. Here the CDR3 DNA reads TGTGCCAGCAGTCCCCAGACAGATCCTAGCAATCAGCCCCAGCATTTT. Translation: CASSPQTDPSNQPQHF.